The 6 T cell receptor beta chains given below trace back to one sample, sequenced in a study of blood T cells in healthy people across ages (dated by TCRdb to 2015 to 2017). Library creation used 5' RACE. Data came from an Illumina HiSeq 2500. The second PCR ran for about 6 to 12 cycles and used a J-beta primer mix along with a sample-barcoded 5' primer. Using fastp trimming at Q25 and MiXCR clonotype assembly, TCRdb reanalyzed the public sequencing data and kept in-frame beta chains. Entries that share a CDR3 protein sequence are merged under the most common genes and DNA. The sample includes approximately 1.5 million distinct CDR3 sequences, with around 40% observed a single time. Around 4% of the sample goes to the ten largest clones. Sequenced input: blood. These receptors all come from a young woman in good health.

This clonotype turned up a few times. The gene calls are TRBV3-1 and TRBJ1-5; 7 bases fit TRBD1. The V and J ends lost 2 bases and 8 bases, in that order; junction bases with no gene match: 15. The germline V gene has CDR1 LGHDT and CDR2 YNNKEL (reference sequence). CDR3 length: 17 residues. CDR3 protein: CASSQSLVQGIEEPQHF. DNA for the CDR3: TGTGCCAGCAGCCAAAGCCTCGTACAGGGGATTGAGGAGCCCCAGCATTTT.

The rearrangement joins TRBV7-9 to TRBJ1-2; perhaps TRBD1 as D (5 bases). V gave up 1 base and J gave up 7 bases, with 10 bases separating them. The CDR3 spans 13 residues. Germline assignment: CDR1 SEHNR and CDR2 FQNEAQ (reference sequence). The CDR3 sequence is CASSLGGERGYTF. The CDR3 bases are TGTGCCAGCAGCTTAGGGGGCGAACGTGGCTACACCTTC. Full variable domain (remainder filled in from reference TRBV7-9 and TRBJ1-2): DTGVSQNPRHKITKRGQNVTFRCDPISEHNRLYWYRQTLGQGPEFLTYFQNEAQLEKSRLLSDRFSAERPKGSFSTLEIQRTEQGDSAMYLCASSLGGERGYTFGSGTRLTVV.

The V gene is TRBV5-1, the J gene TRBJ1-1; D possibly corresponds to TRBD1 (5 bases). Germline CDR1 and CDR2: SGHRS and YFSETQ. The V and J ends lost 4 bases and 3 bases respectively, with 16 bases between them. There are 15 residues in the CDR3. DNA of the CDR3: TGCGCCAGCAGCGGGGGGAATTACCGGGACACTGAAGCTTTCTTT. Translation gives CASSGGNYRDTEAFF. Together with reference TRBV5-1 and TRBJ1-1, the CDR3 gives the full variable domain: KAGVTQTPRYLIKTRGQQVTLSCSPISGHRSVSWYQQTPGQGLQFLFEYFSETQRNKGNFPGRFSGRQFSNSRSEMNVSTLELGDSALYLCASSGGNYRDTEAFFGQGTRLTVV.

The chain is built from TRBV20-1 and TRBJ2-3; perhaps D is TRBD1 or TRBD2 (6 bases each). The V end was cut by 2 bases, the J end by 4 bases, with 10 bases between. In germline, CDR1 is DFQATT, CDR2 SNEGSKA (reference sequence). The CDR3 runs to 13 residues. The CDR3 coding sequence is TGCAGTGCTAGACCGGGGGCCGCAGATACGCAGTATTTT. Translated: CSARPGAADTQYF.

The chain couples TRBV7-8 to TRBJ1-4; D possibly corresponds to TRBD1 (5 bases). This CDR3 contains 14 residues. Trimming took 8 bases from V and 8 from J, leaving 18 bases between them. The germline CDR1 and CDR2 sequences are SGHVS and FQNEAQ. The CDR3 sequence is CASLTGRVGEKLFF. In nucleotides, the CDR3 is TGTGCCAGCTTAACGGGCAGGGTTGGAGAAAAACTGTTTTTT.

The V gene is TRBV29-1, the J gene TRBJ1-2; 9 nucleotides align to TRBD1. CDR1 is SQVTM and CDR2 is ANQGSEA in the germline V gene. CDR3 size: 16 residues. Losses at the gene ends were 1 base for V and 4 bases for J; bases not matched to a gene: 10. The CDR3 bases are TGCAGCGTTGAAGCCCGGACAGGGGACCTACCCTATGGCTACACCTTC. Translation gives CSVEARTGDLPYGYTF.